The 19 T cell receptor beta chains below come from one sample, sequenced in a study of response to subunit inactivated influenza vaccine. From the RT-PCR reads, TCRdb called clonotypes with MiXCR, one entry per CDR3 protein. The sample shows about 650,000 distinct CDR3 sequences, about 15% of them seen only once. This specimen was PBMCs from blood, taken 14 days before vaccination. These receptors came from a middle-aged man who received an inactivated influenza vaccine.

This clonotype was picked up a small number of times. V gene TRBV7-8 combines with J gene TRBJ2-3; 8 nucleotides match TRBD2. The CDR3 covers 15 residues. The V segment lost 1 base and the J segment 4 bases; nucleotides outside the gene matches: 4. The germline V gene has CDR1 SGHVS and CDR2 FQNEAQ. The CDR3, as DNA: TGTGCCAGCAGCTTAGAGCGGGGGATTGCAGATACGCAGTATTTT. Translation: CASSLERGIADTQYF.

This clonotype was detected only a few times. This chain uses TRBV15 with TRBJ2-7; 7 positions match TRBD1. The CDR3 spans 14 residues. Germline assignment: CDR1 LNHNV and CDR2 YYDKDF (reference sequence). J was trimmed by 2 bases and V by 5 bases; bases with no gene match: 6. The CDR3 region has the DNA TGTGCCACCAGCCCCCGGACAGGAACCTACGAGCAGTACTTC. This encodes CATSPRTGTYEQYF.

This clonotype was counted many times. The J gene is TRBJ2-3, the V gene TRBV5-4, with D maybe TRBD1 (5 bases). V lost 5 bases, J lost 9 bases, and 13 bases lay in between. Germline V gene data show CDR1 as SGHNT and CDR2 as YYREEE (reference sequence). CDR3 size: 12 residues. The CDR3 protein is CASRPDIGTQYF. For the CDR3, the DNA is TGTGCCAGCAGACCGGACATCGGGACGCAGTATTTT.

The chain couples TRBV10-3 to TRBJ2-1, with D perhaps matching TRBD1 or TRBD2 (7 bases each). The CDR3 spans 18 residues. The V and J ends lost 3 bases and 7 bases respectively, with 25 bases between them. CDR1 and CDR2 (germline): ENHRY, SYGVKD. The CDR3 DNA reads TGTGCCATCAGTGATCTGGCTATCCAGGGGGGGACTAATAATGAGCAGTTCTTC. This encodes CAISDLAIQGGTNNEQFF.

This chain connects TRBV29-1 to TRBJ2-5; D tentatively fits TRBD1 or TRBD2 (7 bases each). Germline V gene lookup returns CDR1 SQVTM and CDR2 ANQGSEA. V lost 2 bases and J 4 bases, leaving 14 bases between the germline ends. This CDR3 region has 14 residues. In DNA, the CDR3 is TGCAGCGTTGAACAGGGGGGGGTAGGAGAGACCCAGTACTTC. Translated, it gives CSVEQGGVGETQYF.

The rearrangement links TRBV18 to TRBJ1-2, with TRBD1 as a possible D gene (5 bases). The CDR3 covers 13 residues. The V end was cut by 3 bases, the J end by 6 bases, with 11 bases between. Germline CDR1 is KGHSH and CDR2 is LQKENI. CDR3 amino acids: CASSPGPEDGYTF. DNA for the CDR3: TGTGCCAGCTCACCGGGACCGGAAGATGGCTACACCTTC.

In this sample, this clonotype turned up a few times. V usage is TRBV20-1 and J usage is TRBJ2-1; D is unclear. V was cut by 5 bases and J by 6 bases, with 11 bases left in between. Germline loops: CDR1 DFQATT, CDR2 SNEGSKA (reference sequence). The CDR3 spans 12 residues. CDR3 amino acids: CSARPAVNEQFF. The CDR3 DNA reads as TGCAGTGCTCGTCCGGCCGTCAATGAGCAGTTCTTC.

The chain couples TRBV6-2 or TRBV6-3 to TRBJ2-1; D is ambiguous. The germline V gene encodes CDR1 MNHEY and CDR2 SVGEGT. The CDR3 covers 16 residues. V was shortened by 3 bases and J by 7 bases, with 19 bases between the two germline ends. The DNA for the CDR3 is TGTGCCAGCAGTTATCCCCGGAGTGGGGTACGGAATGAGCAGTTCTTC. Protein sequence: CASSYPRSGVRNEQFF.

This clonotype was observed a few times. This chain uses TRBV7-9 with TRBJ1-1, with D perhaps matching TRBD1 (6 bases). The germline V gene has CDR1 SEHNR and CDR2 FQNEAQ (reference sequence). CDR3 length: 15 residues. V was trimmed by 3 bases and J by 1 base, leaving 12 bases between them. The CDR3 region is CASSLGAHPNTEAFF. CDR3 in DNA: TGTGCCAGCAGCTTGGGGGCTCACCCGAACACTGAAGCTTTCTTT. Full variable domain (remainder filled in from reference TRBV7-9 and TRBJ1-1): DTGVSQNPRHKITKRGQNVTFRCDPISEHNRLYWYRQTLGQGPEFLTYFQNEAQLEKSRLLSDRFSAERPKGSFSTLEIQRTEQGDSAMYLCASSLGAHPNTEAFFGQGTRLTVV.

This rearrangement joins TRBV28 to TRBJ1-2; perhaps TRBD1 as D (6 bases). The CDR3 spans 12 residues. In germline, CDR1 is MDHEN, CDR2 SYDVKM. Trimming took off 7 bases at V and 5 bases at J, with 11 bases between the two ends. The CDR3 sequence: CASMGGGYGYTF. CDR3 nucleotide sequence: TGTGCCAGCATGGGGGGCGGGTATGGCTACACCTTC.

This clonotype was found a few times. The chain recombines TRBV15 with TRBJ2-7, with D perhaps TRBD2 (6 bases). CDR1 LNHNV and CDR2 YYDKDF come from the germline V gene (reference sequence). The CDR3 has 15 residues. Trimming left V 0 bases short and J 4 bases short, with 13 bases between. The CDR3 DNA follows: TGTGCCACCAGCAGAGAAAGGGGACTCTCTTACGAGCAGTACTTC. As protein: CATSRERGLSYEQYF.

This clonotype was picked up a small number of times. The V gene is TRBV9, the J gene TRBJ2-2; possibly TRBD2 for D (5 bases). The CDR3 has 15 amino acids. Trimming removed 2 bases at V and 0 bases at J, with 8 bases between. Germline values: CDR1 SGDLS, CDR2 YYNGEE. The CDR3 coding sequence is TGTGCCAGCAGCGTTTTAGCGACGAACACCGGGGAGCTGTTTTTT. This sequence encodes CASSVLATNTGELFF. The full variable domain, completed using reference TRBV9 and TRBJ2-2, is DSGVTQTPKHLITATGQRVTLRCSPRSGDLSVYWYQQSLDQGLQFLIQYYNGEERAKGNILERFSAQQFPDLHSELNLSSLELGDSALYFCASSVLATNTGELFFGEGSRLTVL.

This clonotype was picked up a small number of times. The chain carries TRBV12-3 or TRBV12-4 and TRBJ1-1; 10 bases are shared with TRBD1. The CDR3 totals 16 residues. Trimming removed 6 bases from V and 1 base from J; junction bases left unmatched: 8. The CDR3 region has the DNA TGTGCCAGCAGAAAACCCCGGGACAGGGGGAACACTGAAGCTTTCTTT. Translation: CASRKPRDRGNTEAFF.

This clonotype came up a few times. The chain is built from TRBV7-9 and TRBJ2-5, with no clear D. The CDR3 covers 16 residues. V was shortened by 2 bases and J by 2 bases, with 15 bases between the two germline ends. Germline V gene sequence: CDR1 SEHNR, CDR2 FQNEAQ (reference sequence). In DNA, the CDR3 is TGTGCCAGCAGCTTACTTTTATGGACGGAACAAGAGACCCAGTACTTC. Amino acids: CASSLLLWTEQETQYF. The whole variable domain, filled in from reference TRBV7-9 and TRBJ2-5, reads DTGVSQNPRHKITKRGQNVTFRCDPISEHNRLYWYRQTLGQGPEFLTYFQNEAQLEKSRLLSDRFSAERPKGSFSTLEIQRTEQGDSAMYLCASSLLLWTEQETQYFGPGTRLLVL.

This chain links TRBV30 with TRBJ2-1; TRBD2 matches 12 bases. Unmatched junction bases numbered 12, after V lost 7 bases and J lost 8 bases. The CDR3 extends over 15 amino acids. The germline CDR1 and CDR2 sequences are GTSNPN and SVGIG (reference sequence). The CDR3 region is CASLAGGGGFDEQFF. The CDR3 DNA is TGTGCCTCCCTAGCGGGAGGGGGTGGATTCGATGAGCAGTTCTTC. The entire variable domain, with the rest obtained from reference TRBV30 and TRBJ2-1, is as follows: SQTIHQWPATLVQPVGSPLSLECTVEGTSNPNLYWYRQAAGRGLQLLFYSVGIGQISSEVPQNLSASRPQDRQFILSSKKLLLSDSGFYLCASLAGGGGFDEQFFGPGTRLTVL.

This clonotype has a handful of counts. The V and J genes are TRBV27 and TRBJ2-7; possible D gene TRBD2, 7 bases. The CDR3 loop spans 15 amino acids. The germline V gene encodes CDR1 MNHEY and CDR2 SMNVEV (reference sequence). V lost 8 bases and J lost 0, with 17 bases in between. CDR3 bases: TGTGCCAGCGGGCCTCGGGGGGCGATCTCCTACGAGCAGTACTTC. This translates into CASGPRGAISYEQYF.

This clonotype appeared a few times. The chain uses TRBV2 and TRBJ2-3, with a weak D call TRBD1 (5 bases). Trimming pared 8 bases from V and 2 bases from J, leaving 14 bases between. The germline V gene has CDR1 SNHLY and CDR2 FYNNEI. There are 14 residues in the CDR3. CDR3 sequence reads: CASLWGSYTDTQYF. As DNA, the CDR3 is TGTGCCAGCTTATGGGGCAGTTACACAGATACGCAGTATTTT.

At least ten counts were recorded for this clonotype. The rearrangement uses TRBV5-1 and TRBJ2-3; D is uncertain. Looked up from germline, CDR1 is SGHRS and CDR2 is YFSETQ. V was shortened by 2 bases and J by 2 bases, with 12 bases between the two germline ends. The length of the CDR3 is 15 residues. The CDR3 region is CASSFKGSVTDTQYF. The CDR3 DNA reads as TGCGCCAGCAGCTTTAAGGGTTCAGTCACAGATACGCAGTATTTT.

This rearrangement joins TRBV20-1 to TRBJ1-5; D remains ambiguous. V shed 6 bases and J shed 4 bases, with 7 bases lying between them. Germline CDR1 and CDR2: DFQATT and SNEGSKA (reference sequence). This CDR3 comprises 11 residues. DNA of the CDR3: TGCAGTGCCCTGGGGAATCAGCCCCAGCATTTT. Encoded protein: CSALGNQPQHF.